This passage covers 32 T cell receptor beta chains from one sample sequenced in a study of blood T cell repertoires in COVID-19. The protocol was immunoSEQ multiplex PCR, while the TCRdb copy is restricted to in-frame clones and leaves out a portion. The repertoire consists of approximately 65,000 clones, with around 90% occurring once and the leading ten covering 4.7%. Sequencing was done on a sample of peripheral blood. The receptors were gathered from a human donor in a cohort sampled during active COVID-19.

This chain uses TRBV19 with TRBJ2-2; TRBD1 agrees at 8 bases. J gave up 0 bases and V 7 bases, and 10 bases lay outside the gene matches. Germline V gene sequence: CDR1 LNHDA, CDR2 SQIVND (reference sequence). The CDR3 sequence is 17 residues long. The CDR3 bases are TGTGCCAGTACCTGGACAGGGAGTCTCCCGAACACCGGGGAGCTGTTTTTT. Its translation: CASTWTGSLPNTGELFF.

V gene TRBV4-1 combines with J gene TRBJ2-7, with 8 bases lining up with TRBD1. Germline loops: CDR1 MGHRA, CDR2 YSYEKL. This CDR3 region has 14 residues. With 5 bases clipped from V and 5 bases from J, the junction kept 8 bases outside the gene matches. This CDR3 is CASSRTGFFDEQYF. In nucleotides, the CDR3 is TGCGCCAGCAGCAGGACAGGGTTCTTCGACGAGCAGTACTTC.

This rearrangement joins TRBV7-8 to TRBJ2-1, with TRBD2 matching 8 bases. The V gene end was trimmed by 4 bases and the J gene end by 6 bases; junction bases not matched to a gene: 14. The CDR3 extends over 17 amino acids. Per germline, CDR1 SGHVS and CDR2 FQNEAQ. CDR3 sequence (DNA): TGTGCCAGCAGCTGGAATCTAGCGGGTCTAAAGGGCAATGAGCAGTTCTTC. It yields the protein CASSWNLAGLKGNEQFF.

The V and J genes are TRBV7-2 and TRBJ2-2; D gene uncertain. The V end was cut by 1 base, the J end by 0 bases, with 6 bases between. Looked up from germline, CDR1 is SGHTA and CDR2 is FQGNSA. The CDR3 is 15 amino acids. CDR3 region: CASSLGGTNTGELFF. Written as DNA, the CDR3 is TGTGCCAGCAGCTTAGGCGGTACGAACACCGGGGAGCTGTTTTTT.

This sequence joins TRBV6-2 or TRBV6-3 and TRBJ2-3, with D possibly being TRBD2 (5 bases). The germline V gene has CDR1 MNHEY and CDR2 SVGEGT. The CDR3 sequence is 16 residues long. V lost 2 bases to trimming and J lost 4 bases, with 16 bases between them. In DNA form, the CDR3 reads TGTGCCAGCAGTTACCCTGCGGGCCAAATGCCAGATACGCAGTATTTT. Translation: CASSYPAGQMPDTQYF.

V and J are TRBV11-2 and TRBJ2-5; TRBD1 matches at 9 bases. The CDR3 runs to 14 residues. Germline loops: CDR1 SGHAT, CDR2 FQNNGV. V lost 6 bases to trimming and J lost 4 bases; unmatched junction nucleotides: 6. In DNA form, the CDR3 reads TGTGCCAGCAGGCCAGGACAGGGGAGAGAGACCCAGTACTTC. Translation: CASRPGQGRETQYF.

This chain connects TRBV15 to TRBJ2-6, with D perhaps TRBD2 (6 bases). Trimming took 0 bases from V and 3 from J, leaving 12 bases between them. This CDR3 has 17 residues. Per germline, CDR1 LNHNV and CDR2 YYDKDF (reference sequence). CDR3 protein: CATSRDLGGRGANVLTF. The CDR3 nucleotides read TGTGCCACCAGCAGAGATCTGGGGGGTCGTGGGGCCAACGTCCTGACTTTC.

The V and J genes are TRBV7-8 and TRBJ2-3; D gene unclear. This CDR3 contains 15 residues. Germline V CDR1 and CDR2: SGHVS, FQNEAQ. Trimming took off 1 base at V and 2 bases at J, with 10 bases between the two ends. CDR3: CASSLDRANTDTQYF. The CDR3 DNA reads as TGTGCCAGCAGCTTAGATCGTGCGAACACAGATACGCAGTATTTT.

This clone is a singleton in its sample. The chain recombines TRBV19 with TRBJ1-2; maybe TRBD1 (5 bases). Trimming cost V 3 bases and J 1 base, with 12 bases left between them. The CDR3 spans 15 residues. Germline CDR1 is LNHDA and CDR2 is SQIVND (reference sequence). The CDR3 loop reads CASSMGGYGNYGYTF. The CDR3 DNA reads TGTGCCAGTAGTATGGGGGGTTACGGTAACTATGGCTACACCTTC.

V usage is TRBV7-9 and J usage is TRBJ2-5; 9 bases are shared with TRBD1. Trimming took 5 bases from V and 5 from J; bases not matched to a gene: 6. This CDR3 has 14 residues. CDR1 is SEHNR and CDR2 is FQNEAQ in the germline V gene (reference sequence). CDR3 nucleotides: TGTGCCAGCAGCCCCGACAGGGGGAGGGAGACCCAGTACTTC. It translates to CASSPDRGRETQYF.

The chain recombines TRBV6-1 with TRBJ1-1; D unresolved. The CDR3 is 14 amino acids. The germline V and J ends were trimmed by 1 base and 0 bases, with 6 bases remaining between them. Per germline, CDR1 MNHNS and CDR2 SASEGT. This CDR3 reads CASSEVGVNTEAFF. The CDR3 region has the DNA TGTGCCAGCAGTGAAGTAGGAGTGAACACTGAAGCTTTCTTT.

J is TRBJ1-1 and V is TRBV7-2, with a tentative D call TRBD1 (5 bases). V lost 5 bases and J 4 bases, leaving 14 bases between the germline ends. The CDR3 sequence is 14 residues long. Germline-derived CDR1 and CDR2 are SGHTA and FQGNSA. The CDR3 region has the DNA TGTGCCAGCAGCACCACAGGCTTGGGCACTGAAGCTTTCTTT. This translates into CASSTTGLGTEAFF.

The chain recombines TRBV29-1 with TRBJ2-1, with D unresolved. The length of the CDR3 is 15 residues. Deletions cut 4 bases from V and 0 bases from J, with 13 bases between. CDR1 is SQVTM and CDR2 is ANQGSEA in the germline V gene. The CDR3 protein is CSVVTPESSYNEQFF. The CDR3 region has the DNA TGCAGCGTTGTCACGCCCGAGAGCTCCTACAATGAGCAGTTCTTC.

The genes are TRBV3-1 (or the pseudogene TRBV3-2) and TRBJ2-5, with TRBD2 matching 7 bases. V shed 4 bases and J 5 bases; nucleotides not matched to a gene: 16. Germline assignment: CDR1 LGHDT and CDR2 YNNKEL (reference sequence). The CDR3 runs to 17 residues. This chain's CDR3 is CASSLLRGEGTGETQYF. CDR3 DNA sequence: TGTGCCAGCAGCCTCCTCCGGGGGGAGGGGACGGGGGAGACCCAGTACTTC.

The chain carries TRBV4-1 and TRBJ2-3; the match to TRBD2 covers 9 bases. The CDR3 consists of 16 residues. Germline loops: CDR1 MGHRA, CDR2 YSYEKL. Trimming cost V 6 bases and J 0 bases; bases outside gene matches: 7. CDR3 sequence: CASRAAGGPSTDTQYF. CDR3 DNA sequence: TGCGCCAGCAGAGCAGCGGGGGGCCCGAGCACAGATACGCAGTATTTT.

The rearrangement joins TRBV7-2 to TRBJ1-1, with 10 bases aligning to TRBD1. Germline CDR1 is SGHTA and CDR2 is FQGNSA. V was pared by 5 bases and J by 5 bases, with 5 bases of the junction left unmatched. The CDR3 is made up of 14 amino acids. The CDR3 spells CASSLGQGLTEAFF. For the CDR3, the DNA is TGTGCCAGCAGCCTGGGACAGGGGCTGACTGAAGCTTTCTTT.

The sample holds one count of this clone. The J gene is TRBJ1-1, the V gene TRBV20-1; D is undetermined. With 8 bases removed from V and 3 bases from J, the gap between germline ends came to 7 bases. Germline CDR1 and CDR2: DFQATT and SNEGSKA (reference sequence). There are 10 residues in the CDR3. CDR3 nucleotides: TGCAGTACCGGGGACACTGAAGCTTTCTTT. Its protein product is CSTGDTEAFF.

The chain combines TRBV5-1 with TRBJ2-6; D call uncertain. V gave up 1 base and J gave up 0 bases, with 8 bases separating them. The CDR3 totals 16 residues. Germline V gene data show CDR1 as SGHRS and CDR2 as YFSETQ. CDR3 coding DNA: TGCGCCAGCAGCTTGTTCCTAAGCTCTGGGGCCAACGTCCTGACTTTC. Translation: CASSLFLSSGANVLTF.

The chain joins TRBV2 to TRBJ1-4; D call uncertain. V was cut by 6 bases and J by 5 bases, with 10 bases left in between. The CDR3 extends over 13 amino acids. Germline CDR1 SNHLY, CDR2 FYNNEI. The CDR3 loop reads CASSRGLNEKLFF. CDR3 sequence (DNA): TGTGCCAGCAGCCGGGGATTAAATGAAAAACTGTTTTTT.

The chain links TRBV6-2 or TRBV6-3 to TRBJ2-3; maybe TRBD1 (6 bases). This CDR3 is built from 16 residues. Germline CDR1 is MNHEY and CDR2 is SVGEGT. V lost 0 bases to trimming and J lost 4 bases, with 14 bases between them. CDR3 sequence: CASSYSGRGHPDTQYF. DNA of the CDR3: TGTGCCAGCAGTTACTCGGGCAGGGGACACCCAGATACGCAGTATTTT.

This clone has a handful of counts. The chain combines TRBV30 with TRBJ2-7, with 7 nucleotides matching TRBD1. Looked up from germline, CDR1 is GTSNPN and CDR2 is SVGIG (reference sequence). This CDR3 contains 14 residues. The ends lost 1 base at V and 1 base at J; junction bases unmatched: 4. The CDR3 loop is CAWSEGGASYEQYF. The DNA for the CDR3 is TGTGCCTGGAGTGAAGGGGGCGCGTCCTACGAGCAGTACTTC. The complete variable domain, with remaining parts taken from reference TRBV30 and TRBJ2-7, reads SQTIHQWPATLVQPVGSPLSLECTVEGTSNPNLYWYRQAAGRGLQLLFYSVGIGQISSEVPQNLSASRPQDRQFILSSKKLLLSDSGFYLCAWSEGGASYEQYFGPGTRLTVT.

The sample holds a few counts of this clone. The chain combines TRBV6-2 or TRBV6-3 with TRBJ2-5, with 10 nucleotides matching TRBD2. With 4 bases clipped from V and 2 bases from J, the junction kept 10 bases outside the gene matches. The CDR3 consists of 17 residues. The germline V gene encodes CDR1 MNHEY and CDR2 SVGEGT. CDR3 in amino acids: CASSLGRLAGVQETQYF. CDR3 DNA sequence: TGTGCCAGCAGTTTAGGACGCCTAGCGGGGGTACAAGAGACCCAGTACTTC.

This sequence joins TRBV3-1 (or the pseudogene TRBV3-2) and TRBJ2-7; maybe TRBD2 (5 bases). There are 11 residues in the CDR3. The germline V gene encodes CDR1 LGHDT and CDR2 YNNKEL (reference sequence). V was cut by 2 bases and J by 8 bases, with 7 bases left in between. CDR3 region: CASSQSGQQYF. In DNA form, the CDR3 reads TGTGCCAGCAGCCAAAGCGGACAGCAGTACTTC.

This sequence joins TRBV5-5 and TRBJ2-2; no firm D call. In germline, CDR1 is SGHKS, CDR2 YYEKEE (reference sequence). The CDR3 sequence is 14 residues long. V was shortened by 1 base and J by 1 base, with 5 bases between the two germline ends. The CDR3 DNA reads TGTGCCAGCAGCTTGTTTCAGAACACCGGGGAGCTGTTTTTT. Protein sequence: CASSLFQNTGELFF.

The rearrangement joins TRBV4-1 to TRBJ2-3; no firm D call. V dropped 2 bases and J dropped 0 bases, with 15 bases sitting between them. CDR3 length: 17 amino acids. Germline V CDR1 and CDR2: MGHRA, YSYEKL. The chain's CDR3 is CASSQLAVFESTDTQYF. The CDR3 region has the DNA TGCGCCAGCAGCCAATTGGCGGTATTCGAGAGCACAGATACGCAGTATTTT.

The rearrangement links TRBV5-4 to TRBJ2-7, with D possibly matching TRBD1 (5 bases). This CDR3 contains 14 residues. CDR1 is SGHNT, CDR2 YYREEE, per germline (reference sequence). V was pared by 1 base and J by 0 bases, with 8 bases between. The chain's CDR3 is CASSLNTGSYEQYF. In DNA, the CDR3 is TGTGCCAGCAGCTTGAATACAGGCTCCTACGAGCAGTACTTC.

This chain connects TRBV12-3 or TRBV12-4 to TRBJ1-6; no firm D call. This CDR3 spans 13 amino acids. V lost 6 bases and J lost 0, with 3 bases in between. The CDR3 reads CASSFSYNSPLHF. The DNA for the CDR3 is TGTGCCAGCAGCTTCTCCTATAATTCACCCCTCCACTTT.

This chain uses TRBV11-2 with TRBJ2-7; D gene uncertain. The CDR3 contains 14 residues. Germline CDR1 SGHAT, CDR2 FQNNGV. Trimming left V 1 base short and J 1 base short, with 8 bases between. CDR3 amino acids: CASSLAVVSYEQYF. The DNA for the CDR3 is TGTGCCAGCAGCTTAGCTGTAGTTTCCTACGAGCAGTACTTC.

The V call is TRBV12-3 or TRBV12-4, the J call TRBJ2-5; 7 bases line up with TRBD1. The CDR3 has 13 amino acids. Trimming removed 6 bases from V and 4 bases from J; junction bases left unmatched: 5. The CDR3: CASRRDRAETQYF. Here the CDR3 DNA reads TGTGCCAGCAGGAGGGACAGAGCAGAGACCCAGTACTTC.

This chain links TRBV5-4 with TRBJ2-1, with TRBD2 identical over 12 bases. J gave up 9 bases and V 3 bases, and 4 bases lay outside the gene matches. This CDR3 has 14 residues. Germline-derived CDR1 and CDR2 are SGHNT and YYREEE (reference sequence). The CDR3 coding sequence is TGTGCCAGCAGCTCCGCGGGACTAGCGGGTGAGCAGTTCTTC. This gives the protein CASSSAGLAGEQFF. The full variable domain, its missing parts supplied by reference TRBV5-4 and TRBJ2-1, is ETGVTQSPTHLIKTRGQQVTLRCSSQSGHNTVSWYQQALGQGPQFIFQYYREEENGRGNFPPRFSGLQFPNYSSELNVNALELDDSALYLCASSSAGLAGEQFFGPGTRLTVL.

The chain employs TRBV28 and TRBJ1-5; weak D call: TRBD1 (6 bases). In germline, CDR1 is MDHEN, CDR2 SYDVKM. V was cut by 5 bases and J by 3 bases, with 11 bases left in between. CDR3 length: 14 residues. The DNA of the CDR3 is TGTGCCAGCAGTCCCGGACAGCCCAATCAGCCCCAGCATTTT. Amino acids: CASSPGQPNQPQHF.

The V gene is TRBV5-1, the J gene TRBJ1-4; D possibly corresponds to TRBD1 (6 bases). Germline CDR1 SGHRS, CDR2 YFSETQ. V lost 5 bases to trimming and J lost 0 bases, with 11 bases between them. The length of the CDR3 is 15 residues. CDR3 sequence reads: CASRPGHATNEKLFF. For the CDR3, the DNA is TGCGCCAGCAGACCGGGACACGCAACTAATGAAAAACTGTTTTTT.